This T cell receptor (beta chain) originates from a study of T cell responses to AZD1222 COVID-19 vaccine. Here immunoSEQ multiplex PCR was the method, and the copy in TCRdb shows in-frame clones only, minus some. The sample lists around 210,000 clones; roughly 94% were seen once. The material was peripheral blood, obtained 28 days after the second dose of the MenACWY control vaccine. This TCR was recovered from an adult who received the MenACWY meningococcal vaccine as a control.

The CDR3 DNA sequence: TGTGCCAGCCGCGGGACAGGGAGCTCACCCCTCCACTTT. Its translation is CASRGTGSSPLHF. The chain links TRBV12-3 or TRBV12-4 to TRBJ1-6, with 9 positions matching TRBD1. V lost 8 bases and J lost 10; bases outside the gene matches: 6. This CDR3 contains 13 residues.